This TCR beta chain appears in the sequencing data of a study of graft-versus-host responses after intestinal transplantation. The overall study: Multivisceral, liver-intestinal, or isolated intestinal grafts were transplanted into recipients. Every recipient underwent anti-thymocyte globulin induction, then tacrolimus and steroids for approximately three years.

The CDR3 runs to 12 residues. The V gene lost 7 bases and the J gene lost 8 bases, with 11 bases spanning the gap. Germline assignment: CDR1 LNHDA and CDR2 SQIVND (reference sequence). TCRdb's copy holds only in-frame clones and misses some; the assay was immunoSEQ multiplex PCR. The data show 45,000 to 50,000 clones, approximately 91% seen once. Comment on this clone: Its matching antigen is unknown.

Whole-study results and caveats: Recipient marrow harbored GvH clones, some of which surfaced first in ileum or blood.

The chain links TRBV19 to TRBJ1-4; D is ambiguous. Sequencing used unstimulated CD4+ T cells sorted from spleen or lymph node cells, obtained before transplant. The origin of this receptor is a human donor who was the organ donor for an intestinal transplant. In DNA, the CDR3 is TGTGCCAGTACCGTCGGAGGGGAAAAACTGTTTTTT. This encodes CASTVGGEKLFF.